A single sample is the source of the 20 T cell receptor beta chains below, sequenced in a study of blood T cell repertoires in COVID-19. Generated by immunoSEQ multiplex PCR, the TCRdb table keeps only in-frame clones and is missing some. The sample consists of approximately 260,000 clones, roughly four fifths of them appearing once. The sequencing sample was made of PBMCs or T cells enriched from blood (not recorded which). Receptors originate from a man between 45 and 60 years old who had recovered from COVID-19.

This clone was seen only a few times. The chain recombines TRBV10-3 with TRBJ1-2; possible D gene TRBD1, 5 bases. CDR1 and CDR2 from the germline V gene are ENHRY and SYGVKD. Trimming cost V 7 bases and J 4 bases, with 16 bases left between them. This CDR3 has 14 amino acids. CDR3 residues: CAITSSQGGYGYTF. The CDR3 coding sequence is TGTGCCATCACGTCCAGCCAGGGTGGCTATGGCTACACCTTC.

This clone occurred once. The chain couples TRBV7-9 to TRBJ2-7; tentatively, D is TRBD1 (6 bases). Deletions cut 5 bases from V and 3 bases from J, with 8 bases between. The CDR3 contains 12 residues. CDR1 and CDR2 from the germline V gene are SEHNR and FQNEAQ (reference sequence). Here the CDR3 reads CASSRQVYEQYF. In DNA form, the CDR3 reads TGTGCCAGCAGCCGACAGGTCTACGAGCAGTACTTC.

The genes are TRBV27 and TRBJ2-7, with TRBD2 matching over 9 bases. The CDR3 spans 14 residues. Germline V gives CDR1 MNHEY, CDR2 SMNVEV (reference sequence). The trim removed 8 bases at V and 0 bases at J, leaving 5 bases unmatched. The DNA of the CDR3 is TGTGCCAGCGCTAGCGGGGTACTCTCCTACGAGCAGTACTTC. It encodes CASASGVLSYEQYF.

This clone was detected only a few times. The chain carries TRBV15 and TRBJ2-3, with D possibly TRBD2 on 6 matching bases. Per germline, CDR1 LNHNV and CDR2 YYDKDF (reference sequence). This CDR3 is built from 17 residues. Trimming left V 1 base short and J 1 base short, with 15 bases between. The CDR3 sequence: CATSRGGGTSRTDTQYF. CDR3 nucleotides: TGTGCCACCAGCAGAGGTGGCGGGACCAGCCGCACAGATACGCAGTATTTT.

V gene TRBV24-1 combines with J gene TRBJ2-7; 7 nucleotides align to TRBD1. Germline V gene sequence: CDR1 KGHDR, CDR2 SFDVKD. The CDR3 extends over 20 amino acids. V was pared by 3 bases and J by 3 bases, with 22 bases of the junction left unmatched. In DNA, the CDR3 is TGTGCCACCAGTGATAGGGGAAGGCGGACAACGCTTACAGGGGTCTACGAGCAGTACTTC. It codes for CATSDRGRRTTLTGVYEQYF.

The chain carries TRBV10-2 and TRBJ2-7, with TRBD2 identical over 7 bases. V trimming: 6 bases; J trimming: 4 bases; junction bases outside the gene matches: 9. Germline assignment: CDR1 WSHSY and CDR2 SAAADI. The CDR3 totals 14 residues. The CDR3 DNA follows: TGCGCCAGCAGCCAACAGCGGGGCTTGTACGAGCAGTACTTC. It yields the protein CASSQQRGLYEQYF.

The chain is built from TRBV5-1 and TRBJ2-3; TRBD1 matches 9 bases. Germline V CDR1 and CDR2: SGHRS, YFSETQ. V was clipped by 4 bases and J by 2 bases; unmatched bases: 8. The CDR3 is 16 residues long. The CDR3 is CASSPLTGGDTDTQYF. CDR3 DNA sequence: TGCGCCAGCAGCCCACTGACAGGGGGAGACACAGATACGCAGTATTTT.

This chain connects TRBV7-3 to TRBJ2-1, with 8 bases matching TRBD2. After removal of 2 bases from V and 5 bases from J, the junction contained 2 bases not matched to a gene. Germline V gene data show CDR1 as SGHTA and CDR2 as FQGTGA. There are 14 residues in the CDR3. This CDR3 is CASSLEGLDNEQFF. The CDR3 bases are TGTGCCAGCAGCTTAGAGGGACTAGACAATGAGCAGTTCTTC.

The V call is TRBV7-9, the J call TRBJ2-1; D gene ambiguous. This CDR3 has 13 residues. V dropped 5 bases and J dropped 8 bases, with 13 bases sitting between them. CDR1 is SEHNR and CDR2 is FQNEAQ in the germline V gene (reference sequence). CDR3 region: CASSVWASDEQFF. CDR3 DNA sequence: TGTGCCAGCAGCGTTTGGGCGTCGGATGAGCAGTTCTTC.

V is TRBV6-5 and J is TRBJ2-7, with D maybe TRBD2 (6 bases). Germline V gives CDR1 MNHEY, CDR2 SVGAGI. Trimming stripped 6 bases from V and 7 bases from J, with 22 bases between. CDR3 length: 15 residues. The CDR3 here is CASRGGGLRSGEQYF. In DNA, the CDR3 is TGTGCCAGCAGGGGGGGTGGGCTAAGGTCGGGAGAGCAGTACTTC.

The rearrangement links TRBV18 to TRBJ2-1; possible D gene TRBD2, 5 bases. V lost 2 bases, J lost 5 bases, and 13 bases lay in between. Germline V lookup: CDR1 KGHSH, CDR2 LQKENI. The CDR3 covers 15 residues. Written as DNA, the CDR3 is TGTGCCAGCTCACCAGAGAGGACTGGAAACAATGAGCAGTTCTTC. This sequence encodes CASSPERTGNNEQFF. Together with reference TRBV18 and TRBJ2-1, the CDR3 gives the full variable domain: NAGVMQNPRHLVRRRGQEARLRCSPMKGHSHVYWYRQLPEEGLKFMVYLQKENIIDESGMPKERFSAEFPKEGPSILRIQQVVRGDSAAYFCASSPERTGNNEQFFGPGTRLTVL.

The chain uses TRBV11-3 and TRBJ2-3; possibly TRBD1 for D (7 bases). The CDR3 is 16 residues long. Germline V gene sequence: CDR1 SGHNT, CDR2 YENEEA. Trimming removed 7 bases at V and 0 bases at J, with 17 bases between. CDR3 coding DNA: TGTGCCAGCAAGTCAGGAGGGGGCGGGAGCACAGATACGCAGTATTTT. This codes for CASKSGGGGSTDTQYF.

The genes are TRBV5-1 and TRBJ1-1; no clear D gene. This CDR3 is built from 15 residues. With 0 bases removed from V and 6 bases from J, the gap between germline ends came to 15 bases. Germline V lookup: CDR1 SGHRS, CDR2 YFSETQ. CDR3 in DNA: TGCGCCAGCAGCTTGGAAGTGCGGGTGGGGTCTGAAGCTTTCTTT. Translated, it gives CASSLEVRVGSEAFF.

The chain employs TRBV3-1 (or the pseudogene TRBV3-2) and TRBJ1-2; 7 bases agree with TRBD1. Germline V CDR1 and CDR2: LGHDT, YNNKEL (reference sequence). The CDR3 consists of 14 residues. V shed 4 bases, J shed 6 bases, and the junction held 8 bases outside the gene matches. The CDR3 protein is CASSPDRIGNGYTF. For the CDR3, the DNA is TGTGCCAGCAGCCCGGACAGGATAGGGAATGGCTACACCTTC.

This chain connects TRBV16 to TRBJ2-3, with TRBD1 identical over 8 bases. CDR1 KGHSY and CDR2 FQNENV come from the germline V gene. The trim removed 0 bases at V and 2 bases at J, leaving 4 bases unmatched. This CDR3 is built from 16 residues. DNA for the CDR3: TGTGCCAGCAGCCAATCCGGACAGGGTACCACAGATACGCAGTATTTT. It specifies CASSQSGQGTTDTQYF.

The V and J genes are TRBV6-1 and TRBJ2-2; D is possibly TRBD1 (6 bases). The CDR3 sequence is 14 residues long. CDR1 is MNHNS, CDR2 SASEGT, per germline. The V end lost 2 bases, the J end lost 4 bases, and 8 bases lay between the germline ends. Here the CDR3 DNA reads TGTGCCAGCAGTGAAATAGGGGGCACCGGGGAGCTGTTTTTT. It encodes CASSEIGGTGELFF.

J is TRBJ1-6 and V is TRBV5-4; the D gene is possibly TRBD1 (5 bases). The V end was cut by 0 bases, the J end by 10 bases, with 14 bases between. The CDR3 extends over 15 amino acids. The germline CDR1 and CDR2 sequences are SGHNT and YYREEE (reference sequence). The DNA for the CDR3 is TGTGCCAGCAGCTTGGCGGCAGGGTTCCCCTCACCCCTCCACTTT. Its protein product is CASSLAAGFPSPLHF.

The chain carries TRBV11-2 and TRBJ2-4, with TRBD1 matching over 9 bases. CDR1 SGHAT and CDR2 FQNNGV come from the germline V gene. The CDR3 spans 19 residues. After removal of 4 bases from V and 1 base from J, the junction contained 14 bases not matched to a gene. The CDR3 sequence: CASSSFVDRGLSAKNIQYF. In nucleotides, the CDR3 is TGTGCCAGCAGCTCTTTTGTGGACAGGGGCCTTTCGGCCAAAAACATTCAGTACTTC.

CDR3 sequence reads: CATSRGGGRGEETQYF. The CDR3 nucleotides are TGTGCCACCAGCAGAGGTGGGGGCAGGGGGGAAGAGACCCAGTACTTC. The V gene is TRBV15, the J gene TRBJ2-5, with TRBD1 as a possible D gene (7 bases). V shed 1 base and J shed 3 bases, with 15 bases lying between them. Germline CDR1 LNHNV, CDR2 YYDKDF (reference sequence). CDR3 length: 16 amino acids.

The chain links TRBV11-2 to TRBJ2-3; possibly TRBD1 for D (5 bases). Trimming removed 6 bases from V and 6 bases from J, with 13 bases in between. In germline, CDR1 is SGHAT, CDR2 FQNNGV. The CDR3 runs 13 residues. CDR3 DNA sequence: TGTGCCAGCAGGTCCAGGGTTCTTGATACGCAGTATTTT. It encodes CASRSRVLDTQYF. Variable domain in full (rest from reference TRBV11-2 and TRBJ2-3): EAGVAQSPRYKIIEKRQSVAFWCNPISGHATLYWYQQILGQGPKLLIQFQNNGVVDDSQLPKDRFSAERLKGVDSTLKIQPAKLEDSAVYLCASRSRVLDTQYFGPGTRLTVL.